A selection of T cell receptor beta chains follows, all from one sample in a study of T-cell memory formation after mild COVID-19. MiXCR was run by TCRdb on the 5' RACE reads, yielding one entry per CDR3 protein. The sample contains around 200,000 distinct CDR3 sequences, 15% to 20% of which appear only once. The sequenced sample was PBMCs or a T cell subset sorted from them (not recorded which). The receptors shown here come from a man in his late teens or twenties who had mild COVID-19 (a few samples of this study predate the infection). Cell type and time point are not known. The CDR3 runs from the conserved cysteine through the conserved F or W. The order of the fields is D gene, clone size, J gene, V gene, CDR3 protein, CDR3 DNA. The D gene is left open where the match is weak. Part of the rows lack a size; the others show once, few, many or a class for expanded clones.

>.|few|TRBJ2-2|TRBV4-3
CASSQDPAGIETGELFF
TGCGCCAGCAGCCAAGATCCGGCGGGTATAGAGACCGGGGAGCTGTTTTTT
>.|few|TRBJ2-5|TRBV20-1
CSARERTKETQYF
TGCAGTGCTAGAGAGCGGACTAAAGAGACCCAGTACTTC
>.|few|TRBJ1-1|TRBV20-1
CSARRAGGGTEAFF
TGCAGTGCTAGACGGGCAGGTGGTGGTACTGAAGCTTTCTTT
>.|.|TRBJ1-2|TRBV7-9
CASSPHRDGYTF
TGTGCCAGCAGCCCTCACAGGGATGGCTACACCTTC
>.|few|TRBJ2-3|TRBV11-2
CASSLRARGNTDTQYF
TGTGCCAGCAGCTTAAGGGCGCGAGGGAACACAGATACGCAGTATTTT
>.|.|TRBJ2-3|TRBV2
CASTPDGRSTDTQYF
TGTGCCAGCACTCCGGACGGCCGAAGCACAGATACGCAGTATTTT
>.|.|TRBJ1-5|TRBV2
CASSEALNSNQPQHF
TGTGCCAGCAGTGAAGCTCTTAATAGCAATCAGCCCCAGCATTTT
>TRBD1|few|TRBJ1-6|TRBV7-9
CASRRSRDRDDSPLHF
TGTGCCAGCAGACGGTCCCGGGACAGGGATGATTCACCCCTCCACTTT
>TRBD1|many|TRBJ2-7|TRBV5-1
CASREGQPYEQYF
TGCGCCAGCCGAGAGGGACAGCCCTACGAGCAGTACTTC
>.|.|TRBJ2-1|TRBV5-1
CASRPDSYNEQFF
TGCGCCAGCAGGCCAGATTCCTACAATGAGCAGTTCTTC
>.|.|TRBJ2-6|TRBV28
CASRAGAGANVLTF
TGTGCCAGCAGAGCAGGGGCTGGGGCCAACGTCCTGACTTTC
>TRBD2|.|TRBJ2-3|TRBV11-2
CASSFSAGGPDTQYF
TGTGCCAGCAGCTTTTCAGCGGGGGGGCCAGATACGCAGTATTTT
>.|once|TRBJ2-3|TRBV15
CATSRDYEFFGQYF
TGTGCCACCAGCAGAGATTACGAGTTTTTTGGGCAGTATTTT
>TRBD1|few|TRBJ1-1|TRBV6-5
CASSYLISGGTEAFF
TGTGCCAGCAGTTACTTGATATCAGGGGGCACTGAAGCTTTCTTT
>.|.|TRBJ2-3|TRBV2
CASSEAWGTDTQYF
TGTGCCAGCAGTGAAGCCTGGGGGACAGATACGCAGTATTTT
>.|.|TRBJ2-3|TRBV6-5
CASTPRGDPTDTQYF
TGTGCCAGCACGCCAAGGGGGGATCCCACAGATACGCAGTATTTT
>TRBD2|.|TRBJ2-1|TRBV6-2/TRBV6-3
CASSPISGSGGSDEQFF
TGTGCCAGCAGCCCCATAAGTGGTAGCGGGGGGTCGGATGAGCAGTTCTTC
>TRBD2|few|TRBJ2-3|TRBV6-5
CASSYDGGGPADTQYF
TGTGCCAGCAGTTACGACGGGGGGGGCCCGGCAGATACGCAGTATTTT
>TRBD1|.|TRBJ1-2|TRBV7-3
CASSAEPTGFYGYTF
TGTGCCAGCAGCGCAGAACCGACAGGGTTCTATGGCTACACCTTC
>TRBD1|.|TRBJ2-5|TRBV5-1
CASSPGDSSETQYF
TGCGCCAGCAGCCCAGGGGACAGTTCAGAGACCCAGTACTTC
>TRBD2|.|TRBJ2-1|TRBV28
CASGGGTRSSAEQFF
TGTGCCAGCGGGGGCGGGACTAGGTCTTCAGCCGAGCAGTTCTTC
>TRBD2|.|TRBJ2-1|TRBV9
CASKAGDEYNEQFF
TGTGCCAGCAAAGCGGGGGACGAATACAATGAGCAGTTCTTC
>.|many|TRBJ2-2|TRBV7-2
CASKEGGTGELFF
TGTGCCAGCAAGGAGGGGGGCACCGGGGAGCTGTTTTTT
>TRBD2|few|TRBJ2-1|TRBV10-3
CATGGADEQFF
TGTGCGACCGGGGGGGCCGATGAGCAGTTCTTC
>TRBD2|.|TRBJ2-3|TRBV7-9
CASSLRLAGAGTQYF
TGTGCCAGCAGCCTGAGACTAGCGGGCGCGGGGACGCAGTATTTT
>.|.|TRBJ2-3|TRBV14
CASSGGPADTQYF
TGTGCCAGCAGCGGAGGGCCGGCAGATACGCAGTATTTT
>.|few|TRBJ1-2|TRBV12-3/TRBV12-4
CASTWGVGGYTF
TGTGCCAGCACGTGGGGGGTAGGTGGCTACACCTTC
>TRBD1|few|TRBJ2-1|TRBV3-1
CASSGRAGGQRRGNEQFF
TGTGCCAGCAGCGGTCGGGCAGGGGGACAAAGGCGAGGCAATGAGCAGTTCTTC
>.|many|TRBJ1-2|TRBV7-2
CASSLDGTDYGYTF
TGTGCCAGCAGCTTAGATGGGACGGACTATGGCTACACCTTC
>TRBD1|.|TRBJ2-3|TRBV6-1
CASSVGQGADTQYF
TGTGCCAGCAGTGTGGGACAGGGGGCTGATACGCAGTATTTT
>TRBD1|few|TRBJ1-5|TRBV9
CASSVEEGTGLNQPQHF
TGTGCCAGCAGCGTAGAAGAGGGGACAGGGCTCAATCAGCCCCAGCATTTT
>.|few|TRBJ1-2|TRBV7-2
CASSAYRDGYTF
TGTGCCAGCAGCGCCTACAGGGACGGCTACACCTTC
>.|many|TRBJ2-5|TRBV5-1
CASSLTASQETQYF
TGCGCCAGCAGCTTGACAGCGTCCCAAGAGACCCAGTACTTC
>.|.|TRBJ2-2|TRBV7-9
CASSPSTNTGELFF
TGTGCCAGCAGTCCCTCAACGAACACAGGGGAGCTGTTTTTT
>.|.|TRBJ2-3|TRBV18
CASSPQETDTQYF
TGTGCCAGCTCACCACAAGAAACAGATACGCAGTATTTT
>.|.|TRBJ2-5|TRBV5-1
CASNSGLSGQETQYF
TGCGCCAGCAACTCTGGACTCTCCGGGCAAGAGACCCAGTACTTC
>.|few|TRBJ2-7|TRBV4-1
CASSQVGGRDNYEQYF
TGCGCCAGCAGCCAAGTTGGGGGGCGCGACAATTACGAGCAGTACTTC
>.|many|TRBJ2-2|TRBV19
CASSESRAGELFF
TGTGCCAGTAGTGAAAGTAGGGCCGGGGAGCTGTTTTTT
>TRBD1|.|TRBJ2-2|TRBV29-1
CSVLTGTANTGELFF
TGCAGCGTATTAACCGGGACAGCGAACACCGGGGAGCTGTTTTTT
>.|.|TRBJ1-1|TRBV18
CASSADRHTEAFF
TGTGCCAGCTCGGCCGACAGACACACTGAAGCTTTCTTT
>.|many|TRBJ2-5|TRBV29-1
CSVGVQETQYF
TGCAGCGTTGGCGTCCAAGAGACCCAGTACTTC
>.|.|TRBJ1-1|TRBV12-3/TRBV12-4
CASSRGRSEAFF
TGTGCCAGCAGTCGGGGTCGAAGCGAAGCTTTCTTT
>.|.|TRBJ1-1|TRBV9
CASSVGAGNTEAFF
TGTGCCAGCAGCGTAGGGGCAGGGAACACTGAAGCTTTCTTT
>.|few|TRBJ1-5|TRBV7-2
CASSPERGRNQPQHF
TGTGCCAGCAGCCCTGAGAGGGGGAGGAATCAGCCCCAGCATTTT
>TRBD2|few|TRBJ2-1|TRBV5-1
CASSSLLSGGPNEQFF
TGCGCCAGCAGCTCACTCCTTAGCGGGGGCCCCAATGAGCAGTTCTTC
>TRBD2|few|TRBJ2-1|TRBV19
CASSTSGGQQFF
TGTGCCAGTAGTACATCGGGGGGGCAACAGTTCTTC
>TRBD2|.|TRBJ2-5|TRBV5-1
CASSLDGTSVETQYF
TGCGCCAGCAGCTTGGATGGGACTAGCGTAGAGACCCAGTACTTC
>TRBD2|.|TRBJ2-1|TRBV29-1
CSVSFRGGADEQFF
TGCAGCGTTTCCTTCCGGGGGGGCGCGGATGAGCAGTTCTTC
>.|.|TRBJ2-1|TRBV20-1
CSASKGGVYNEQFF
TGCAGTGCTAGTAAGGGGGGAGTTTACAATGAGCAGTTCTTC
>.|.|TRBJ2-1|TRBV5-1
CASNPGPGTDYNEQFF
TGCGCCAGCAACCCGGGGCCGGGGACGGACTACAATGAGCAGTTCTTC
>.|.|TRBJ1-1|TRBV28
CASGTGSGTEAFF
TGTGCCAGCGGGACCGGATCTGGCACTGAAGCTTTCTTT
>.|few|TRBJ2-7|TRBV7-2
CASSLVGGGREQYF
TGTGCCAGCAGCTTAGTCGGAGGGGGGAGGGAGCAGTACTTC
>TRBD2|.|TRBJ2-5|TRBV7-9
CASSTKRLAGGRRPQETQYF
TGTGCCAGCAGCACCAAGAGACTAGCGGGGGGTCGCCGCCCTCAAGAGACCCAGTACTTC
>.|few|TRBJ2-5|TRBV5-1
CASSSTLLETQYF
TGCGCCAGCAGCTCGACCCTTTTGGAGACCCAGTACTTC